The T cell receptor (beta chain) under discussion was sequenced for a study of blood T cells in healthy people across ages. Notes on the study in general: Not knowing donor CMV status may have confounded expanded clonotype changes.

Germline V gene sequence: CDR1 DFQATT, CDR2 SNEGSKA (reference sequence). The CDR3 contains 12 residues. Every sample had a minimum of 6.5 million PBMCs isolated. The use of a sample-barcoded 5' primer and a J-beta primer mix characterized a second PCR of roughly 7 to 11 cycles. TCRdb reprocessed the 5' RACE reads via MiXCR and lists one record per CDR3 protein. This table holds 1 million or so distinct CDR3 sequences, about 23% found once. As regards this clonotype: Its cognate antigen is unknown.

The sample also formed part of further work on T cells of mothers and their children. That source adds: Overlap in related mother-child pairs always slightly exceeded unrelated pairs, never significantly.

The specimen sequenced was blood. This TCR came from a girl aged 2 to 9 in good health. This chain uses TRBV20-1 with TRBJ2-1; D uncertain. CDR3 DNA sequence: TGCAGCGCATACAGCTCCTACAATGAGCAGTTCTTC. Its protein product is CSAYSSYNEQFF.